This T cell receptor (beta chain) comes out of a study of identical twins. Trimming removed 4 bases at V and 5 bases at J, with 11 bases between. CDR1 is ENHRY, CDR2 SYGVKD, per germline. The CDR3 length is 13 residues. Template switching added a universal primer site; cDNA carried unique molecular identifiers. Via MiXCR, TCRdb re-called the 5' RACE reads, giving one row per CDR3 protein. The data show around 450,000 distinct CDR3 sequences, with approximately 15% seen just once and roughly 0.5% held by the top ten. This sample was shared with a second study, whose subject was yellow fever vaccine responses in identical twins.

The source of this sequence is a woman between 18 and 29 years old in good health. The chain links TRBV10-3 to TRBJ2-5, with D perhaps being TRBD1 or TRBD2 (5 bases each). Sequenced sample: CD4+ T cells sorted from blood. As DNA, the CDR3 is TGTGCCATCAGTGCCGGGGCAGGGGAGACCCAGTACTTC. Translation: CAISAGAGETQYF.